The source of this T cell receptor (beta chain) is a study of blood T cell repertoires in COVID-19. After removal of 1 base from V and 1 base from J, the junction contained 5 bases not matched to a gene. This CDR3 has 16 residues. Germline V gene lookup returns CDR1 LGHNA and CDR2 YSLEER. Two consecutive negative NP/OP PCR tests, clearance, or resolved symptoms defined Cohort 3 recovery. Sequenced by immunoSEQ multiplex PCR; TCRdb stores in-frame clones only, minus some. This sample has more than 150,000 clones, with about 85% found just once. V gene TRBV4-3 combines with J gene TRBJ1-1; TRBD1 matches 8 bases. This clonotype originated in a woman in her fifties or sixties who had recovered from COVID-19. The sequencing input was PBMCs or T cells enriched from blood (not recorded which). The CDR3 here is CASSQVQGGWNTEAFF. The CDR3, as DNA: TGCGCCAGCAGCCAAGTACAGGGGGGGTGGAACACTGAAGCTTTCTTT.